The clone carrying this T cell receptor (beta chain) occurred many times. Its matching antigen is unknown. This entry is derived from a study of CD8 T cells in ankylosing spondylitis. The study, taken as a whole, reports: Disease-linked clones proved CD8+ and comparatively uncommon in peripheral blood. The study looked at matched synovial fluid samples from ankylosing spondylitis patients. Disease-linked clones were reported to be significantly enriched there.

With molecular barcodes, quantitative 5'-RACE was used to make the TCR beta libraries. TCRdb called the 5' RACE reads again in MiXCR, with one record for every CDR3 protein. The sample contains under 250,000 distinct CDR3 sequences, more than 9% of which appear only once. Looked up from germline, CDR1 is SGHRS and CDR2 is YFSETQ. This CDR3 is built from 14 residues. Deletions cut 0 bases from V and 2 bases from J, with 8 bases between. Source material: blood, either unsorted or a sorted T cell fraction (not recorded which). The chain carries TRBV5-1 and TRBJ2-5; tentative D call: TRBD1 (5 bases). The origin of this receptor is a male donor with ankylosing spondylitis or in good health (not recorded which). The CDR3 here is CASSLDWTQETQYF. CDR3 in DNA: TGCGCCAGCAGCTTGGATTGGACACAAGAGACCCAGTACTTC.